Shown below are 15 T cell receptor beta chains from a single sample sequenced in a study of blood T cell repertoires in COVID-19. This table comes from immunoSEQ multiplex PCR, and its TCRdb copy is limited to in-frame clones, with some not included. The table records 200,000 to 250,000 clones, less than 90% of them present only once. The specimen was peripheral blood. These TCRs come from a man between 40 and 49 years old with active or convalescent COVID-19.

The chain employs TRBV20-1 and TRBJ1-1; D gene unclear. Germline values: CDR1 DFQATT, CDR2 SNEGSKA (reference sequence). This CDR3 is built from 11 residues. Trimming stripped 6 bases from V and 0 bases from J, with 5 bases between. CDR3 coding DNA: TGCAGTGCCAAAATGAACACTGAAGCTTTCTTT. Translated: CSAKMNTEAFF.

This rearrangement joins TRBV19 to TRBJ1-1; maybe TRBD1 (5 bases). There are 13 residues in the CDR3. CDR1 and CDR2 (germline): LNHDA, SQIVND (reference sequence). The V and J ends lost 6 bases and 4 bases respectively, with 12 bases between them. The CDR3 DNA reads TGTGCCAGTAGGGGCCGGGGGAGCACTGAAGCTTTCTTT. Translating gives CASRGRGSTEAFF.

The rearrangement uses TRBV6-5 and TRBJ1-5, with 11 bases fitting TRBD1. Germline V CDR1 and CDR2: MNHEY, SVGAGI. CDR3 size: 15 residues. Trimming at V came to 6 bases and at J to 2 bases, leaving 3 bases not matched to a gene. CDR3 loop: CASRGQGVGNQPQHF. Written as DNA, the CDR3 is TGTGCCAGCAGGGGACAGGGGGTGGGCAATCAGCCCCAGCATTTT.

The gene calls are TRBV19 and TRBJ2-7, with a possible D match to TRBD1 (6 bases). V was clipped by 9 bases and J by 6 bases, with 27 bases between them. The germline V gene has CDR1 LNHDA and CDR2 SQIVND (reference sequence). The CDR3 length is 16 residues. The CDR3 nucleotides read TGTGCCAGCAGCCCTTACTGGCCAGGGGCCGGTGGCGAGCAGTACTTC. Translating it yields CASSPYWPGAGGEQYF.

For the CDR3, the DNA is TGTGCCAGCAGCCATCGACAGGGTGGGCACGAGCAGTACTTC. Amino acids: CASSHRQGGHEQYF. The chain combines TRBV7-9 with TRBJ2-7; 7 bases fit TRBD1. CDR3 size: 14 residues. CDR1 and CDR2 (germline): SEHNR, FQNEAQ (reference sequence). Trimming removed 5 bases from V and 5 bases from J; junction bases left unmatched: 9.

This sequence joins TRBV5-3 and TRBJ2-7; 11 nucleotides match TRBD1. TRBV5-3 carries the ORF label, with uncertain function. The CDR3 covers 15 residues. Trimming at V came to 4 bases and at J to 2 bases, leaving 5 bases not matched to a gene. The CDR3 here is CARSGDRGEAYEQYF. CDR3 in DNA: TGTGCCAGAAGCGGGGACAGGGGGGAAGCCTACGAGCAGTACTTC.

The chain joins TRBV5-1 to TRBJ2-2, with TRBD2 identical over 15 bases. Germline-derived CDR1 and CDR2 are SGHRS and YFSETQ. J was trimmed by 0 bases and V by 4 bases; bases with no gene match: 4. This CDR3 contains 18 residues. The DNA for the CDR3 is TGCGCCAGCAGCCCCGGGACTAGCGGGGGGCCGAACACCGGGGAGCTGTTTTTT. It specifies CASSPGTSGGPNTGELFF.

This clone turned up a few times. V gene TRBV19 combines with J gene TRBJ1-1, with D uncertain. V was clipped by 3 bases and J by 7 bases, with 9 bases between them. CDR1 is LNHDA, CDR2 SQIVND, per germline (reference sequence). The CDR3 is made up of 12 amino acids. The CDR3 bases are TGTGCCAGTAGTATCGGAGCCATTGAAGCTTTCTTT. Translating it yields CASSIGAIEAFF.

The J gene is TRBJ2-7, the V gene TRBV5-1; 7 bases match TRBD1. The V gene's germline CDR1 is SGHRS and CDR2 YFSETQ. This CDR3 spans 14 amino acids. The J segment lost 0 bases and the V segment lost 2 bases, leaving 2 bases of the junction unmatched. The CDR3 is CASSLQGNSYEQYF. CDR3 nucleotides: TGCGCCAGCAGCTTACAGGGGAACTCCTACGAGCAGTACTTC.

V is TRBV27 and J is TRBJ1-2, with 7 bases fitting TRBD1. Looked up from germline, CDR1 is MNHEY and CDR2 is SMNVEV (reference sequence). This CDR3 region has 17 residues. V dropped 3 bases and J dropped 6; count of bases not matched to a gene: 16. The CDR3 spells CASSLTTGLKEENGYTF. DNA of the CDR3: TGTGCCAGCAGTTTGACGACAGGGTTAAAGGAGGAAAATGGCTACACCTTC.

The rearrangement joins TRBV2 to TRBJ1-5; 8 bases match TRBD1. The CDR3 has 15 residues. The germline V gene encodes CDR1 SNHLY and CDR2 FYNNEI. The ends lost 7 bases at V and 3 bases at J; junction bases unmatched: 8. CDR3: CASTPGQANNQPQHF. DNA for the CDR3: TGTGCCAGCACCCCGGGACAGGCGAACAATCAGCCCCAGCATTTT.

The V call is TRBV6-4, the J call TRBJ1-2, with 8 positions matching TRBD1. CDR1 is MRHNA and CDR2 is SNTAGT in the germline V gene. The CDR3 length is 13 residues. V lost 6 bases, J lost 4 bases, and 4 bases stayed unmatched. The CDR3 sequence is CASSHDRGYGYTF. DNA of the CDR3: TGTGCCAGCAGCCATGACAGGGGCTATGGCTACACCTTC.

This chain connects TRBV2 to TRBJ1-6; D possibly corresponds to TRBD1 (5 bases). With 7 bases removed from V and 14 bases from J, the gap between germline ends came to 21 bases. Germline V gives CDR1 SNHLY, CDR2 FYNNEI. This CDR3 has 14 amino acids. The CDR3: CASKESQGSIALHF. Written as DNA, the CDR3 is TGTGCCAGCAAGGAATCCCAGGGAAGTATTGCCCTCCACTTT. The full variable domain, its missing parts supplied by reference TRBV2 and TRBJ1-6, is EPEVTQTPSHQVTQMGQEVILRCVPISNHLYFYWYRQILGQKVEFLVSFYNNEISEKSEIFDDQFSVERPDGSNFTLKIRSTKLEDSAMYFCASKESQGSIALHFGNGTRLTVT.

CDR3 residues: CASSDSSGGDTDTQYF. DNA for the CDR3: TGTGCCAGCAGTGATAGTAGCGGGGGGGACACAGATACGCAGTATTTT. The chain uses TRBV2 and TRBJ2-3; 11 nucleotides align to TRBD2. The germline V gene encodes CDR1 SNHLY and CDR2 FYNNEI. J gave up 2 bases and V 3 bases, and 4 bases lay outside the gene matches. The CDR3 contains 16 residues.

The chain links TRBV27 to TRBJ1-2; 7 nucleotides match TRBD1. Germline V gene sequence: CDR1 MNHEY, CDR2 SMNVEV (reference sequence). CDR3 size: 17 residues. With V trimmed by 4 bases and J by 4 bases, 15 bases remained unmatched. CDR3 region: CASSSNQGVLQGYGYTF. As DNA, the CDR3 is TGTGCCAGCAGTTCCAACCAGGGGGTTCTTCAGGGCTATGGCTACACCTTC.